This TCR beta chain comes out of a study of blood T cell repertoires in COVID-19. Across the study: Samples taken during acute and convalescent COVID-19 were collected in the United States, Italy and Spain. T cells, B-cell-depleted T cells, or PBMCs provided the cDNA or gDNA that served as material.

V lost 5 bases, J lost 4 bases, and 8 bases lay in between. Germline V gene sequence: CDR1 MGHRA, CDR2 YSYEKL. The CDR3 loop spans 13 amino acids. Per the original data handling: Reference gene primers were amplified, and this amplification served to estimate nucleated cell counts. The repertoire was sequenced with immunoSEQ multiplex PCR; TCRdb's copy has only in-frame clones and lacks some. The V and J calls and clone size were taken over from that table, and D and trimming were inferred from the DNA. The sample comprises over 70,000 clones, roughly 80% of which are singletons, and approximately 29% rests with the top ten.

This chain connects TRBV4-1 to TRBJ2-2; D is possibly TRBD1 (6 bases). The receptor comes from a human donor in a cohort sampled during active COVID-19. The source material was peripheral blood. The CDR3 sequence: CASSKQGTGELFF. CDR3 nucleotide sequence: TGCGCCAGCAGCAAACAGGGCACCGGGGAGCTGTTTTTT.